The T cell receptor beta chain under discussion was sequenced for a study of blood T cell repertoires in COVID-19. For the study at large: Sites across the United States, Italy and Spain contributed samples from acute and convalescent COVID-19. PBMCs, B-cell-depleted T cells, or T cells were the source of the cDNA or gDNA that made up the material.

V shed 8 bases, J shed 3 bases, and the junction held 14 bases outside the gene matches. The CDR3 runs to 17 residues. The germline V gene encodes CDR1 SGHTA and CDR2 FQGNSA. Method: immunoSEQ multiplex PCR; TCRdb's copy keeps in-frame clones and lacks some. The sample lists about 280,000 clones, around 91% occurring once. Participants spanned ages about 18 to 90 years and resided in about two dozen US areas. Participant reports of clinical history set cohort assignment. This clonotype was obtained from a young woman with acute COVID-19. J is TRBJ2-2 and V is TRBV7-2; TRBD1 agrees at 8 bases. Source material: PBMCs or T cells enriched from blood (not recorded which). The CDR3 reads CASGAGIRTGYTGELFF. In nucleotides, the CDR3 is TGTGCCAGCGGGGCGGGGATAAGGACAGGGTACACCGGGGAGCTGTTTTTT.